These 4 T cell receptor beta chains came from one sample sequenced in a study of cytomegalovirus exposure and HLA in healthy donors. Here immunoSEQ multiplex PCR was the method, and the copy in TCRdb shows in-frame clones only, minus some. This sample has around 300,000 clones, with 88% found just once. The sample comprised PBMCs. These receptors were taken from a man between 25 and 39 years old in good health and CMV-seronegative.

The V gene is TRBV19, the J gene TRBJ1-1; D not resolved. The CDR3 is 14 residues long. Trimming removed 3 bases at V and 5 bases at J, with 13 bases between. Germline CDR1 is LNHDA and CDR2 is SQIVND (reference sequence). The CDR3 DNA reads TGTGCCAGTAGTATTGAGGCCCGACGGACTGAAGCTTTCTTT. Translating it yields CASSIEARRTEAFF.

The CDR3 DNA reads as TGTGCCAGCAGCTTAGGGGGGACAGGCTTTAGCACAGATACGCAGTATTTT. As protein: CASSLGGTGFSTDTQYF. The V and J genes are TRBV7-9 and TRBJ2-3; 8 positions match TRBD1. CDR3 length: 17 amino acids. V was pared by 1 base and J by 0 bases, with 6 bases of the junction left unmatched. Germline V lookup: CDR1 SEHNR, CDR2 FQNEAQ (reference sequence).

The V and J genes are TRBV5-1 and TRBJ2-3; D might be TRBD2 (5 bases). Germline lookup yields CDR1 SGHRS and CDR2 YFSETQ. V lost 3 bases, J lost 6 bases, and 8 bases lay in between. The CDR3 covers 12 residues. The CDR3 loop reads CASSSSQDTQYF. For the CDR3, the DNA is TGCGCCAGCAGCTCTAGCCAGGATACGCAGTATTTT. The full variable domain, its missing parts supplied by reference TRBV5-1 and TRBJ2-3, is KAGVTQTPRYLIKTRGQQVTLSCSPISGHRSVSWYQQTPGQGLQFLFEYFSETQRNKGNFPGRFSGRQFSNSRSEMNVSTLELGDSALYLCASSSSQDTQYFGPGTRLTVL.

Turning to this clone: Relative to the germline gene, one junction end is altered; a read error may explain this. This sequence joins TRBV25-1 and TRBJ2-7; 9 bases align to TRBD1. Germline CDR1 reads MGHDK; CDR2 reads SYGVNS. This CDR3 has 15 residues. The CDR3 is CASSESGTGWDEQYF. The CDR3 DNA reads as TGTGCCAGCAGCGAATCCGGGACAGGGTGGGACGAGCAGTACTTC.